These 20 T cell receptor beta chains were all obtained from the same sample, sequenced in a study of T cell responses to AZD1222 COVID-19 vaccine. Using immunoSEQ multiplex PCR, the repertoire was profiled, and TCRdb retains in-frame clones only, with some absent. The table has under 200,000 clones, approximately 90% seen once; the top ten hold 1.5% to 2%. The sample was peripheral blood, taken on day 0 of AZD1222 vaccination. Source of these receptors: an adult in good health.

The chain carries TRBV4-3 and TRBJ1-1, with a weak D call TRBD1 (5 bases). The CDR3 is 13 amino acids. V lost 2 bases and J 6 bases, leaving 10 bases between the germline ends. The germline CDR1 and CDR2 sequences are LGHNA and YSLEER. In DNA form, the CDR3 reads TGCGCCAGCAGCCAAATCAGGGCCGCTGAAGCTTTCTTT. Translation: CASSQIRAAEAFF.

The CDR3 region is CASSLAGQGASYEQYF. For the CDR3, the DNA is TGTGCCAGCAGCTTAGCTGGACAGGGGGCCTCCTACGAGCAGTACTTC. This rearrangement joins TRBV7-2 to TRBJ2-7, with 11 positions matching TRBD1. The CDR3 extends over 16 amino acids. V lost 0 bases to trimming and J lost 0 bases; unmatched junction nucleotides: 1. Per germline, CDR1 SGHTA and CDR2 FQGNSA. Looking up the rest from reference TRBV7-2 and TRBJ2-7 gives the full variable domain: GAGVSQSPSNKVTEKGKDVELRCDPISGHTALYWYRQSLGQGLEFLIYFQGNSAPDKSGLPSDRFSAERTGGSVSTLTIQRTQQEDSAVYLCASSLAGQGASYEQYFGPGTRLTVT.

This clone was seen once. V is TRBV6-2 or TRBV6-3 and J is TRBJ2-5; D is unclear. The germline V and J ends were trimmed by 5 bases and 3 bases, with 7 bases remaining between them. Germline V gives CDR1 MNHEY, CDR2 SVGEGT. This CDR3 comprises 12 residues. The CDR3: CASSDSEETQYF. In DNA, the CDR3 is TGTGCCAGCAGTGATTCGGAAGAGACCCAGTACTTC.

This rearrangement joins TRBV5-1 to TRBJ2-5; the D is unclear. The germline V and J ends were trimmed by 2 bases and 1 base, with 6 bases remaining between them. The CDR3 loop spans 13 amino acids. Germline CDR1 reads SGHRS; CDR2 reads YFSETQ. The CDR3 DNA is TGCGCCAGCAGCTTCAACAGCCAAGAGACCCAGTACTTC. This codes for CASSFNSQETQYF.

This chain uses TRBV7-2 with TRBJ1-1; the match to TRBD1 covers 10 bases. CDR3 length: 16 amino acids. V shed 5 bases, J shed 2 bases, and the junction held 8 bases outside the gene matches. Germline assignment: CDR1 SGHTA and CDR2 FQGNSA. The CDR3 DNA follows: TGTGCCAGCAGCACCCGAGGGACAGGGGACAACACTGAAGCTTTCTTT. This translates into CASSTRGTGDNTEAFF.

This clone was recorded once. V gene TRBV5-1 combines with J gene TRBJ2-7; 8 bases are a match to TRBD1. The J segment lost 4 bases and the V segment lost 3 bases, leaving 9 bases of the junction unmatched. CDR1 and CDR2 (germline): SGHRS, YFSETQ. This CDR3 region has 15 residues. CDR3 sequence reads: CASSSSPGGVYEQYF. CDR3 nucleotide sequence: TGCGCCAGCAGCTCAAGTCCAGGGGGCGTTTACGAGCAGTACTTC.

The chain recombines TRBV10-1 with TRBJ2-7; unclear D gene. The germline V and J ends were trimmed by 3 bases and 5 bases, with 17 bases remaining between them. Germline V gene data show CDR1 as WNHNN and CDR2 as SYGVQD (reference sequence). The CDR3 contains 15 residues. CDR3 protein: CASSDPFVGNHEQYF. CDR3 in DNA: TGCGCCAGCAGTGACCCATTCGTGGGGAACCACGAGCAGTACTTC.

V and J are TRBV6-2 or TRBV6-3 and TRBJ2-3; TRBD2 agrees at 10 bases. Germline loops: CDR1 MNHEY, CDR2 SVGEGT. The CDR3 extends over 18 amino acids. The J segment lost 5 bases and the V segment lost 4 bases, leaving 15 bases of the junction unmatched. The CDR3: CASSFFSGRPIFKDTQYF. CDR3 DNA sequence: TGTGCCAGCAGTTTCTTTAGCGGGAGGCCGATATTCAAAGATACGCAGTATTTT.

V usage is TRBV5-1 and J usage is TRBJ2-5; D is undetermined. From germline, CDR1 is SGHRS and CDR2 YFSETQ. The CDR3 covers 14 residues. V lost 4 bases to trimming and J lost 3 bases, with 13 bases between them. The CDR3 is CASSTVGSEETQYF. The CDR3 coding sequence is TGCGCCAGCAGCACCGTAGGGTCGGAAGAGACCCAGTACTTC.

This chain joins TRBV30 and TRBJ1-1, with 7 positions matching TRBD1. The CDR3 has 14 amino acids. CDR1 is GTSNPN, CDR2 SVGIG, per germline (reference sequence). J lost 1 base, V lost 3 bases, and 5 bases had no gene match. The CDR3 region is CAWRDREQNTEAFF. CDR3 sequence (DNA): TGTGCCTGGAGAGACAGGGAACAGAACACTGAAGCTTTCTTT.

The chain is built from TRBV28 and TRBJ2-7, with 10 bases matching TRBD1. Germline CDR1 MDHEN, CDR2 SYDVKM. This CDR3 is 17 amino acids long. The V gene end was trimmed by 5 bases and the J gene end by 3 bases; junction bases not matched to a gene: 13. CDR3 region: CASSVGPPGQGYYEQYF. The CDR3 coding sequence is TGTGCCAGCAGTGTAGGACCTCCGGGACAGGGGTACTACGAGCAGTACTTC.

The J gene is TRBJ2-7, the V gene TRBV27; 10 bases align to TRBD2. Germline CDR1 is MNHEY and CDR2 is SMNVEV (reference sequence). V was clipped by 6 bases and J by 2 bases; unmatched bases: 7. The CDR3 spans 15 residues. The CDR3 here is CASRLGLAGAYEQYF. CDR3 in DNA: TGTGCCAGCAGACTAGGGCTAGCGGGGGCCTACGAGCAGTACTTC.

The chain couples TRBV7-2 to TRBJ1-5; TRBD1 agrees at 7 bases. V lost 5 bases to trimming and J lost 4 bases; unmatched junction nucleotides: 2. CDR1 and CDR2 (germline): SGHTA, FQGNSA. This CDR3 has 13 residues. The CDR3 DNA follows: TGTGCCAGCAGCACAGGGGTAAATCAGCCCCAGCATTTT. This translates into CASSTGVNQPQHF.

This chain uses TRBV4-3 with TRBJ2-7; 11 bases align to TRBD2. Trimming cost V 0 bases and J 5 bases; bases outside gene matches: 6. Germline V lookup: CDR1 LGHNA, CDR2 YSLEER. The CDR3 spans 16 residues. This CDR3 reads CASSQDKLAGENEQYF. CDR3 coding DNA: TGCGCCAGCAGCCAAGATAAACTAGCGGGAGAAAACGAGCAGTACTTC.

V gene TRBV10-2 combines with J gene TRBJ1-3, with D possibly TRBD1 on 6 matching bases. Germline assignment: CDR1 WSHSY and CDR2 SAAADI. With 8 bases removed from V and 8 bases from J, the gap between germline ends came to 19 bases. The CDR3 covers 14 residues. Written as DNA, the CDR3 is TGCGCCAGCGCGGACAGCCGCCGTGTGGACACCATATATTTT. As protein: CASADSRRVDTIYF.

In nucleotides, the CDR3 is TGTGCCAGCTCACCACGGGGGACAGGGGAGGCGCCCCAGCATTTT. This encodes CASSPRGTGEAPQHF. The rearrangement uses TRBV18 and TRBJ1-5; 10 bases align to TRBD1. The CDR3 consists of 15 residues. Trimming removed 1 base from V and 9 bases from J; junction bases left unmatched: 6. Germline V gene data show CDR1 as KGHSH and CDR2 as LQKENI.

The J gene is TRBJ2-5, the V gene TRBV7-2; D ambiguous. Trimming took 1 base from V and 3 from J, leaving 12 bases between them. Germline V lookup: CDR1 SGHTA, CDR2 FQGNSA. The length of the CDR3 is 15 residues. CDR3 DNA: TGTGCCAGCAGCTTAGTTTCGAATTTGGAAGAGACCCAGTACTTC. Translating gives CASSLVSNLEETQYF. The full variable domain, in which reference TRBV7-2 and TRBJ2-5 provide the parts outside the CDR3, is GAGVSQSPSNKVTEKGKDVELRCDPISGHTALYWYRQSLGQGLEFLIYFQGNSAPDKSGLPSDRFSAERTGGSVSTLTIQRTQQEDSAVYLCASSLVSNLEETQYFGPGTRLLVL.

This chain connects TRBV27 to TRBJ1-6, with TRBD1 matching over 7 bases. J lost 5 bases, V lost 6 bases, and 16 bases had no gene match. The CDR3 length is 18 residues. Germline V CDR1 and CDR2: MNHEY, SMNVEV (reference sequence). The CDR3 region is CASSPLPRDSLDNSPLHF. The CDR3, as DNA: TGTGCCAGCAGCCCTCTTCCGAGGGACAGCCTTGATAATTCACCCCTCCACTTT.

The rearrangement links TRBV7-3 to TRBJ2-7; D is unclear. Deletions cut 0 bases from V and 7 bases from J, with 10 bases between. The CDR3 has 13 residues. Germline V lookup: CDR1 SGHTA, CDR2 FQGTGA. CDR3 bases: TGTGCCAGCAGCTTAACGCCGGATAGGGAGCAGTACTTC. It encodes CASSLTPDREQYF.

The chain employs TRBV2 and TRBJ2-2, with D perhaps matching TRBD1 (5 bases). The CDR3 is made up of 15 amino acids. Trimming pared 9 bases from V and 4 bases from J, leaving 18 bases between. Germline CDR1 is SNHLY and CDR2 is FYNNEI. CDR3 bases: TGTGCCAGTGGGGCGACAGAAAAATCCACCGGGGAGCTGTTTTTT. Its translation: CASGATEKSTGELFF.